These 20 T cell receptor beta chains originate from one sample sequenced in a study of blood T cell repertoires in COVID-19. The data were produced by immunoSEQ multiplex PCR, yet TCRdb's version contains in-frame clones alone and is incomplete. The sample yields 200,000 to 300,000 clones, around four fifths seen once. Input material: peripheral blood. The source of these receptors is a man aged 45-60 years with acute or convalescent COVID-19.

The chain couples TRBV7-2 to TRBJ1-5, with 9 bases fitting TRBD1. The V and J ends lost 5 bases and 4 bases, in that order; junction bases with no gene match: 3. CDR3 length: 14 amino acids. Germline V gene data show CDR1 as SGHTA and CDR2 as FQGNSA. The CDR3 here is CASSIGTGNQPQHF. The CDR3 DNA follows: TGTGCCAGCAGCATAGGGACAGGGAATCAGCCCCAGCATTTT.

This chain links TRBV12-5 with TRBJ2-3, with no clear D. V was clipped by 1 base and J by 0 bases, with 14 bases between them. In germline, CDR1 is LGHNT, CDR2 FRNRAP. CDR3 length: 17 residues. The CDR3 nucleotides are TGTGCTAGTGGTTTGGGGCTCGCGGCCCCTAGCACAGATACGCAGTATTTT. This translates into CASGLGLAAPSTDTQYF.

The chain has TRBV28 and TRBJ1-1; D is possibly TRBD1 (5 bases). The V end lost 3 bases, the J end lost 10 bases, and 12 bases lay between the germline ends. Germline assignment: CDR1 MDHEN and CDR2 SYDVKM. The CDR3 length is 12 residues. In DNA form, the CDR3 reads TGTGCCAGCAGTTTGAGGACCGGGGGAGCTTTCTTT. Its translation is CASSLRTGGAFF.

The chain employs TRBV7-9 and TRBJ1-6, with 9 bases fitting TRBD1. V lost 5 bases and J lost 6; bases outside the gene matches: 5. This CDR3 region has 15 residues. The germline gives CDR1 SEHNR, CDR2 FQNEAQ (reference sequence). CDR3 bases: TGTGCCAGCAGCCTCCGGGACAGGGTTAATTCACCCCTCCACTTT. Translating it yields CASSLRDRVNSPLHF.

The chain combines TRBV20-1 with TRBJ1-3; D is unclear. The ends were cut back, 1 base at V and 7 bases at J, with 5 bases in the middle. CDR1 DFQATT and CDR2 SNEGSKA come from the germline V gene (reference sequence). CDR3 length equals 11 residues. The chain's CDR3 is CSARGRNTIYF. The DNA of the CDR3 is TGCAGTGCTAGAGGTCGTAACACCATATATTTT.

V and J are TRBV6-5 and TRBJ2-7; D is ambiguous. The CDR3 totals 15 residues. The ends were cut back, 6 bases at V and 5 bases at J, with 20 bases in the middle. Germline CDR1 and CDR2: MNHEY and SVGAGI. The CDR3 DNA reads TGTGCCAGCAGGGGCTCTGGGTTTGAGTATGACGAGCAGTACTTC. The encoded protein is CASRGSGFEYDEQYF.

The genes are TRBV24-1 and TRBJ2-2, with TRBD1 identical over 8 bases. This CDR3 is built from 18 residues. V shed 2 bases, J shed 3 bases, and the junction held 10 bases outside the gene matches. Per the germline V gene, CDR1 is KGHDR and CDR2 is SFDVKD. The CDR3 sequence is CATSDSMDRAIDTGELFF. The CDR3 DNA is TGTGCCACCAGTGATTCAATGGACAGGGCAATAGACACCGGGGAGCTGTTTTTT.

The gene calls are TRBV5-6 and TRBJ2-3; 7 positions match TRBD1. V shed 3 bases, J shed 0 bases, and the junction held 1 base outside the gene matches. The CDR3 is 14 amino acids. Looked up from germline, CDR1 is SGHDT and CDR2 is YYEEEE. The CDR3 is CASSWDSSTDTQYF. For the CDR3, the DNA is TGTGCCAGCAGCTGGGACAGCAGCACAGATACGCAGTATTTT.

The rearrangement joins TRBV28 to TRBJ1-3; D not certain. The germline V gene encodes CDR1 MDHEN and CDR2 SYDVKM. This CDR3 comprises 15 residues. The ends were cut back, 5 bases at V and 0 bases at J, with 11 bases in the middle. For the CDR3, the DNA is TGTGCCAGCAGTGGCACACGAAACTCTGGAAACACCATATATTTT. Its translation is CASSGTRNSGNTIYF.

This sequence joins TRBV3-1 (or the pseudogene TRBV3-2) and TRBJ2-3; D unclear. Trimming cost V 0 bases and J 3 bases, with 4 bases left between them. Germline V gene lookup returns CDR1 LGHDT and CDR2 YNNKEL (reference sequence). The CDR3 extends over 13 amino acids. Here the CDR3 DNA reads TGTGCCAGCAGCCAAGATCTGACAGATACGCAGTATTTT. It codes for CASSQDLTDTQYF.

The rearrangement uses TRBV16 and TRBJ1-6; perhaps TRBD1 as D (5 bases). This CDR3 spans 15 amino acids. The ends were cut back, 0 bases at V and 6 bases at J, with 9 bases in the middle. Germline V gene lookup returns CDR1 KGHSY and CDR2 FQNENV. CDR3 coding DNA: TGTGCCAGCAGCCAATCCAGGGTTGCTAATTCACCCCTCCACTTT. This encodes CASSQSRVANSPLHF.

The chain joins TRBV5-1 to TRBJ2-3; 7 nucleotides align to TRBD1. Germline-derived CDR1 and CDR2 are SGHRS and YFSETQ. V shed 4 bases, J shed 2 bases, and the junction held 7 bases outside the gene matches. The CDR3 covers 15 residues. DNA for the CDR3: TGCGCCAGCAGCCGTCAGGGGGTCTACACAGATACGCAGTATTTT. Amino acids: CASSRQGVYTDTQYF. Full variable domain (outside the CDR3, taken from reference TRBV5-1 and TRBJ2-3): KAGVTQTPRYLIKTRGQQVTLSCSPISGHRSVSWYQQTPGQGLQFLFEYFSETQRNKGNFPGRFSGRQFSNSRSEMNVSTLELGDSALYLCASSRQGVYTDTQYFGPGTRLTVL.

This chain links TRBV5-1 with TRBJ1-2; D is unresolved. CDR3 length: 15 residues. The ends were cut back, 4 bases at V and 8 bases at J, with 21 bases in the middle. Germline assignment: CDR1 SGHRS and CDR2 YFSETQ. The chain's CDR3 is CASSLGDWSSSGYTF. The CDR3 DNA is TGCGCCAGCAGCCTGGGCGATTGGAGTTCGTCGGGCTACACCTTC.

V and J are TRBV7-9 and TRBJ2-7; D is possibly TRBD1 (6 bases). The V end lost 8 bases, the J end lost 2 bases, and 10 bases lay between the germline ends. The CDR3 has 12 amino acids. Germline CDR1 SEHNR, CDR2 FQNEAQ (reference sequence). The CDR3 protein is CASGQSTYEQYF. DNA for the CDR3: TGTGCCAGCGGACAGTCGACCTACGAGCAGTACTTC. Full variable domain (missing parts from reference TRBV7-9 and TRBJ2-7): DTGVSQNPRHKITKRGQNVTFRCDPISEHNRLYWYRQTLGQGPEFLTYFQNEAQLEKSRLLSDRFSAERPKGSFSTLEIQRTEQGDSAMYLCASGQSTYEQYFGPGTRLTVT.

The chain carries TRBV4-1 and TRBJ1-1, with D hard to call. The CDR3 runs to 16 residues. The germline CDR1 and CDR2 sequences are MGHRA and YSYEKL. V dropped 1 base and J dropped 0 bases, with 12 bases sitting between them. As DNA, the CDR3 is TGCGCCAGCAGCCAAGCCGGGATTTTCATGAACACTGAAGCTTTCTTT. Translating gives CASSQAGIFMNTEAFF.

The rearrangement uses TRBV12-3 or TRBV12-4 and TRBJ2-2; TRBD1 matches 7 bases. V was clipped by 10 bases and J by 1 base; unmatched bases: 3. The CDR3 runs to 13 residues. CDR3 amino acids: CAIRTGNTGELFF. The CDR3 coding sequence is TGTGCCATCCGGACAGGGAACACCGGGGAGCTGTTTTTT.

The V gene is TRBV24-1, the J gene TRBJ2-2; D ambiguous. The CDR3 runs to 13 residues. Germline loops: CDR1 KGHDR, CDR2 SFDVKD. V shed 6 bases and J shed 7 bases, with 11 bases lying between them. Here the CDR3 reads CATSYSPLGELFF. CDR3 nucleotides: TGTGCCACCAGTTACTCCCCTCTCGGGGAGCTGTTTTTT.

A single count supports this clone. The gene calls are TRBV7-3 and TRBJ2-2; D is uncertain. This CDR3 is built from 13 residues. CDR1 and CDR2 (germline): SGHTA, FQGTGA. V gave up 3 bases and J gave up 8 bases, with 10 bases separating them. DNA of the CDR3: TGTGCCAGCAGCTTTGGAGCTACTGGGGAGCTGTTTTTT. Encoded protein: CASSFGATGELFF.

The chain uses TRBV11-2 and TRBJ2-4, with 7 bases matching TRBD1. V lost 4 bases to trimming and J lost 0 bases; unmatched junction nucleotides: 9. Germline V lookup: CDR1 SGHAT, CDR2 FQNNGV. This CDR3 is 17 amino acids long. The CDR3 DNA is TGTGCCAGCAGCTCGCCGGGACAGACGATAGCCAAAAACATTCAGTACTTC. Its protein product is CASSSPGQTIAKNIQYF.

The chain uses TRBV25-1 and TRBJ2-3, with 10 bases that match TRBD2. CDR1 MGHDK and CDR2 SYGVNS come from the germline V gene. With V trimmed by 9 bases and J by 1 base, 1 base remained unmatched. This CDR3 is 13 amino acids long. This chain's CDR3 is CASTSGGTDTQYF. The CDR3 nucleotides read TGTGCCAGTACTAGCGGGGGCACAGATACGCAGTATTTT.